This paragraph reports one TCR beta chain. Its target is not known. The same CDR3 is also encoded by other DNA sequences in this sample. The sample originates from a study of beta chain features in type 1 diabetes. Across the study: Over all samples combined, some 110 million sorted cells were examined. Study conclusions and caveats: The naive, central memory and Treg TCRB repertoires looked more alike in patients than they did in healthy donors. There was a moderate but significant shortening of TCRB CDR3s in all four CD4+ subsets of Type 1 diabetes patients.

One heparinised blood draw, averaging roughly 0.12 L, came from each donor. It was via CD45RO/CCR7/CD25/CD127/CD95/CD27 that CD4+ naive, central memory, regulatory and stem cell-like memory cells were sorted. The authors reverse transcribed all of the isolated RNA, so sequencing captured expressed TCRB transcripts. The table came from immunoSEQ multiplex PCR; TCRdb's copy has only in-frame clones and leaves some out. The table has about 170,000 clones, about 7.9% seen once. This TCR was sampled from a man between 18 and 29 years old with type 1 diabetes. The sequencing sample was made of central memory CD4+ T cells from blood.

The CDR3 nucleotides read TGTGCCAGCAGCTCGGGACAGGGAAGCTCACCCCTCCACTTT. Translated, it gives CASSSGQGSSPLHF. This chain uses TRBV7-9 with TRBJ1-6; TRBD1 matches at 9 bases. Germline V gene lookup returns CDR1 SEHNR and CDR2 FQNEAQ (reference sequence). This CDR3 has 14 residues. The V segment lost 4 bases and the J segment 10 bases; nucleotides outside the gene matches: 5.